Included here is one T cell receptor beta chain sequence, with context. The antigen remains unidentified. This sample stems from a study of cytomegalovirus exposure and HLA in healthy donors. PCR used 60 Vbeta primers and 13 Jbeta primers. Only in-frame clones appear in the TCRdb table, and some are missing; sequencing was by immunoSEQ multiplex PCR. This table has some 150,000 clones, around 77% appearing once. Study-wide findings and caveats: Analyzed later, most CMV-associated TCR beta chains appeared HLA-restricted.

This TCR came from a woman aged 45-59 years in good health and CMV-seronegative. Sequencing was performed on PBMCs.

The CDR3: CASSLVGGGLEKLFF. CDR3 coding DNA: TGTGCCAGCAGCTTAGTCGGGGGAGGCCTTGAAAAACTGTTTTTT. The chain recombines TRBV11-2 with TRBJ1-4, with D possibly TRBD1 on 5 matching bases. CDR3 size: 15 residues. Per germline, CDR1 SGHAT and CDR2 FQNNGV. Trimming left V 1 base short and J 7 bases short, with 13 bases between.